Listed below are T cell receptor beta chains from one sample, sequenced in a study of response to subunit inactivated influenza vaccine. In TCRdb, the RT-PCR reads were re-called with MiXCR into one record per CDR3 protein. This sample has under 550,000 distinct CDR3 sequences, with 7.2% found just once. This sample comprised PBMCs from blood, obtained about 24 months after vaccination. The receptors derive from a man between 50 and 75 years old who received an inactivated influenza vaccine. The CDR3 runs from the conserved cysteine through the conserved F or W. Fields, in order: J gene, clone size, V gene, D gene, CDR3 protein, CDR3 DNA. D genes are given only for firm matches. Only some rows state a clone size, as once, few, many or a class for expanded clones.

j_gene: TRBJ2-2
abundance: few
v_gene: TRBV29-1
d_gene: -
CDR3aa: CSVGPGTGELFF
CDR3nt: TGCAGCGTGGGCCCTGGCACCGGGGAGCTGTTTTTT

j_gene: TRBJ1-5
abundance: -
v_gene: TRBV6-2/TRBV6-3
d_gene: -
CDR3aa: CASSYQGPNQPQHF
CDR3nt: TGTGCCAGCAGTTATCAGGGCCCCAATCAGCCCCAGCATTTT

j_gene: TRBJ2-2
abundance: few
v_gene: TRBV20-1
d_gene: -
CDR3aa: CGGSGQPNTGELFF
CDR3nt: TGCGGAGGCTCGGGGCAGCCGAACACCGGGGAGCTGTTTTTT

j_gene: TRBJ2-5
abundance: few
v_gene: TRBV7-9
d_gene: TRBD2
CDR3aa: CASSILADQETQYF
CDR3nt: TGTGCCAGCAGCATACTAGCGGATCAAGAGACCCAGTACTTC

j_gene: TRBJ2-5
abundance: many
v_gene: TRBV29-1
d_gene: -
CDR3aa: CSVDDRQETQYF
CDR3nt: TGCAGCGTTGATGACAGACAAGAGACCCAGTACTTC

j_gene: TRBJ1-6
abundance: -
v_gene: TRBV7-2
d_gene: -
CDR3aa: CASSTALTGYNSPLHF
CDR3nt: TGTGCCAGCAGCACGGCCCTCACAGGGTATAATTCACCCCTCCACTTT

j_gene: TRBJ2-5
abundance: many
v_gene: TRBV24-1
d_gene: TRBD1
CDR3aa: CATSDTGEIETQYF
CDR3nt: TGTGCCACCAGTGACACAGGGGAGATTGAGACCCAGTACTTC

j_gene: TRBJ2-7
abundance: few
v_gene: TRBV7-9
d_gene: -
CDR3aa: CASSLEQGVSYEQYF
CDR3nt: TGTGCCAGCAGCTTAGAGCAGGGAGTAAGCTACGAGCAGTACTTC

j_gene: TRBJ2-7
abundance: -
v_gene: TRBV4-2
d_gene: -
CDR3aa: CASSQEITTEQYF
CDR3nt: TGTGCCAGCAGCCAGGAGATTACGACGGAGCAGTACTTC

j_gene: TRBJ2-3
abundance: -
v_gene: TRBV20-1
d_gene: TRBD2
CDR3aa: CSARDSGGTSTDTQYF
CDR3nt: TGCAGTGCTAGAGATTCGGGAGGGACCAGCACAGATACGCAGTATTTT

j_gene: TRBJ2-7
abundance: -
v_gene: TRBV6-2/TRBV6-3
d_gene: TRBD1
CDR3aa: CASSLGQLFYEQYF
CDR3nt: TGTGCCAGCAGTTTGGGACAGCTTTTTTACGAGCAGTACTTC

j_gene: TRBJ2-1
abundance: few
v_gene: TRBV28
d_gene: TRBD2
CDR3aa: CASRDGRLAGPNEQFF
CDR3nt: TGTGCCAGCCGAGATGGCCGGCTAGCGGGCCCCAATGAGCAGTTCTTC

j_gene: TRBJ1-2
abundance: -
v_gene: TRBV20-1
d_gene: TRBD1
CDR3aa: CSGGQGAGMDGYTF
CDR3nt: TGCAGTGGGGGACAGGGGGCCGGCATGGATGGCTACACCTTC

j_gene: TRBJ1-2
abundance: -
v_gene: TRBV28
d_gene: -
CDR3aa: CASSLTGRQDGYTF
CDR3nt: TGTGCCAGCAGTTTAACAGGTCGCCAGGATGGCTACACCTTC

j_gene: TRBJ1-2
abundance: many
v_gene: TRBV20-1
d_gene: -
CDR3aa: CSARGQNYGYTF
CDR3nt: TGCAGTGCTAGGGGTCAGAACTATGGCTACACCTTC

j_gene: TRBJ2-2
abundance: -
v_gene: TRBV9
d_gene: -
CDR3aa: CASSVGSLGGNTGELFF
CDR3nt: TGTGCCAGCAGCGTAGGGTCGCTCGGGGGTAACACCGGGGAGCTGTTTTTT

j_gene: TRBJ1-1
abundance: many
v_gene: TRBV20-1
d_gene: -
CDR3aa: CSARRTREGNTEAFF
CDR3nt: TGCAGTGCTCGAAGGACACGAGAGGGGAACACTGAAGCTTTCTTT

j_gene: TRBJ2-7
abundance: -
v_gene: TRBV6-2/TRBV6-3
d_gene: TRBD2
CDR3aa: CTSSAGLAGGSYEQYF
CDR3nt: TGTACCAGCAGTGCGGGACTAGCGGGAGGCTCCTACGAGCAGTACTTC

j_gene: TRBJ1-1
abundance: -
v_gene: TRBV5-5
d_gene: TRBD1
CDR3aa: CASSSRRGQPEAFF
CDR3nt: TGTGCCAGCAGCTCACGACGGGGACAGCCTGAAGCTTTCTTT

j_gene: TRBJ1-1
abundance: many
v_gene: TRBV11-2
d_gene: -
CDR3aa: CASSLEFGRKSTEAFF
CDR3nt: TGTGCCAGCAGCTTAGAATTTGGCCGAAAGAGCACTGAAGCTTTCTTT

j_gene: TRBJ2-2
abundance: few
v_gene: TRBV2
d_gene: -
CDR3aa: CASSPIGELFF
CDR3nt: TGTGCCAGCAGTCCGATCGGGGAGCTGTTTTTT

j_gene: TRBJ2-3
abundance: -
v_gene: TRBV4-2
d_gene: TRBD2
CDR3aa: CASSQDTGTRGTDTQYF
CDR3nt: TGTGCCAGCAGCCAAGACACCGGGACTAGGGGCACAGATACGCAGTATTTT

j_gene: TRBJ1-2
abundance: few
v_gene: TRBV29-1
d_gene: -
CDR3aa: CSGGRGNYGYTF
CDR3nt: TGCAGCGGGGGCAGGGGTAACTATGGCTACACCTTC

j_gene: TRBJ2-5
abundance: few
v_gene: TRBV4-1
d_gene: TRBD2
CDR3aa: CASSQAPMHLAGQETQYF
CDR3nt: TGCGCCAGCAGCCAAGCGCCCATGCACCTAGCGGGGCAAGAGACCCAGTACTTC

j_gene: TRBJ2-1
abundance: many
v_gene: TRBV5-5
d_gene: TRBD2
CDR3aa: CASSGRDYHNEQFF
CDR3nt: TGTGCCAGCAGTGGCCGGGACTACCACAATGAGCAGTTCTTC

j_gene: TRBJ1-6
abundance: -
v_gene: TRBV28
d_gene: TRBD1
CDR3aa: CASRGTGVVSPLHF
CDR3nt: TGTGCCAGCAGGGGGACAGGGGTAGTTTCACCCCTCCACTTT

j_gene: TRBJ2-1
abundance: few
v_gene: TRBV6-1
d_gene: TRBD1
CDR3aa: CASSPNYGTGLYNEQFF
CDR3nt: TGTGCCAGCAGTCCCAACTACGGGACAGGACTATACAATGAGCAGTTCTTC

j_gene: TRBJ1-3
abundance: few
v_gene: TRBV12-3/TRBV12-4
d_gene: -
CDR3aa: CASRRRLSGNTIYF
CDR3nt: TGTGCCAGCAGGCGGCGGCTCTCTGGAAACACCATATATTTT